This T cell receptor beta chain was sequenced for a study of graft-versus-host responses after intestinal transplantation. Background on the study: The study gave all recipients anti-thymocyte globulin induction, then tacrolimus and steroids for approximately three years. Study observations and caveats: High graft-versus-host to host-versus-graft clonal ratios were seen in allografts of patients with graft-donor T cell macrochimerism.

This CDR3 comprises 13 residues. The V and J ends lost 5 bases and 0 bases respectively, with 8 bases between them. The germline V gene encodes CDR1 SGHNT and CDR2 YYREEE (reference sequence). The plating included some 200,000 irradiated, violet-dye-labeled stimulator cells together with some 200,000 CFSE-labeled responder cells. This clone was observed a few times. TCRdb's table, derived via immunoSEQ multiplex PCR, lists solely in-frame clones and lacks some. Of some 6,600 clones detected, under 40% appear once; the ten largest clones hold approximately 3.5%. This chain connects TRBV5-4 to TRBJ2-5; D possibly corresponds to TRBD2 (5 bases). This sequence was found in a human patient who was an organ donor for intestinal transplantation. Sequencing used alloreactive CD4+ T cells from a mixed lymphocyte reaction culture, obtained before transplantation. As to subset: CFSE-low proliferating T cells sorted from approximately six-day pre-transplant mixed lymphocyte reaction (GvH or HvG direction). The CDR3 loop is CASSLANQETQYF. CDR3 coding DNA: TGTGCCAGCAGTTTAGCGAACCAAGAGACCCAGTACTTC. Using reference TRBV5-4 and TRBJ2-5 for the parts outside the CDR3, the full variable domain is ETGVTQSPTHLIKTRGQQVTLRCSSQSGHNTVSWYQQALGQGPQFIFQYYREEENGRGNFPPRFSGLQFPNYSSELNVNALELDDSALYLCASSLANQETQYFGPGTRLLVL.